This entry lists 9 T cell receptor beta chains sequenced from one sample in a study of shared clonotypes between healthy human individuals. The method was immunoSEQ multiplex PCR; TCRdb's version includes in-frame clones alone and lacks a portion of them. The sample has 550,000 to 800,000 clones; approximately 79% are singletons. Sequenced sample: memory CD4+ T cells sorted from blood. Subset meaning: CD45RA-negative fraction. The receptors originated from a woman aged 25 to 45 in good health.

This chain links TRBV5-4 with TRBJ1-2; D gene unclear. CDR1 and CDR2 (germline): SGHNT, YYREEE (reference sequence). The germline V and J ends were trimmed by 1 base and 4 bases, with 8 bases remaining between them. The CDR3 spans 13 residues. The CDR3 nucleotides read TGTGCCAGCAGCTTGACAGAAGGCTATGGCTACACCTTC. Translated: CASSLTEGYGYTF. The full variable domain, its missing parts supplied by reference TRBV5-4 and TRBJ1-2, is ETGVTQSPTHLIKTRGQQVTLRCSSQSGHNTVSWYQQALGQGPQFIFQYYREEENGRGNFPPRFSGLQFPNYSSELNVNALELDDSALYLCASSLTEGYGYTFGSGTRLTVV.

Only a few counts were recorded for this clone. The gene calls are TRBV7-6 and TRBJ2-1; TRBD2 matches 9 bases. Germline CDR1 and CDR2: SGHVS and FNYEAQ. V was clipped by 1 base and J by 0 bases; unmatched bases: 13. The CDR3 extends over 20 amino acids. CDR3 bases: TGTGCCAGCAGCTTAGTTTACAGACTAGCGGATTCCAGCTCCTACAATGAGCAGTTCTTC. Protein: CASSLVYRLADSSSYNEQFF.

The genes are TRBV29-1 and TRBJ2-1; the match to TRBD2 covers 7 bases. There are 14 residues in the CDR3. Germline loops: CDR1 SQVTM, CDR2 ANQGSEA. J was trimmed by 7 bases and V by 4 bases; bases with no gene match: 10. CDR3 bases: TGCAGCGTTGCCGGGACTACCAAAAGAAATGAGCAGTTCTTC. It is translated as CSVAGTTKRNEQFF.

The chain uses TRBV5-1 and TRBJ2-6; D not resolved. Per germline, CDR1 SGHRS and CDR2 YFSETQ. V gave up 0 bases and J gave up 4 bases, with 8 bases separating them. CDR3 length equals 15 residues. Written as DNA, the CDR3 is TGCGCCAGCAGCTTGGCGGTTTCCGGGGCCAACGTCCTGACTTTC. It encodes CASSLAVSGANVLTF.

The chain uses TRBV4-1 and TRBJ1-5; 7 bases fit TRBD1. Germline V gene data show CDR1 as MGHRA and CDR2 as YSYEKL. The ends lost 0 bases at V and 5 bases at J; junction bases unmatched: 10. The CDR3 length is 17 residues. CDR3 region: CASSQDAGRGDYQPQHF. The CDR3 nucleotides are TGCGCCAGCAGCCAAGATGCCGGCAGGGGGGATTATCAGCCCCAGCATTTT.

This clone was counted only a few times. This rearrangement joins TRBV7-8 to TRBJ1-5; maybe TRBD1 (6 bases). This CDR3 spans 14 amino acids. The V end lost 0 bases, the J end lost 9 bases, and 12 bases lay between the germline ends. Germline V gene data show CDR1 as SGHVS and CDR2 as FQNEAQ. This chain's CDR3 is CASSLAGAHRPQHF. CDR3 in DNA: TGTGCCAGCAGCTTAGCGGGGGCCCATCGGCCCCAGCATTTT.

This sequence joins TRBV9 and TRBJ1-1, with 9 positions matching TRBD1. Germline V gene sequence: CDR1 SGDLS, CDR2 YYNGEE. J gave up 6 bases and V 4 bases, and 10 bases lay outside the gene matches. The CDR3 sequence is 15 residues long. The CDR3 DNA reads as TGTGCCAGCAGCATGGGACAGGGTGCGGCGGCTGAAGCTTTCTTT. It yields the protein CASSMGQGAAAEAFF.

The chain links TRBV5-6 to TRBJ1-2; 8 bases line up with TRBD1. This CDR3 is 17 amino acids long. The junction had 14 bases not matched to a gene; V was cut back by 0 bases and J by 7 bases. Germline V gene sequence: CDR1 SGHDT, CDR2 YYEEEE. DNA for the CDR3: TGTGCCAGCAGCTTGGAACGTCTTAGACAGGGGAGGGGTGGCTACACCTTC. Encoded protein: CASSLERLRQGRGGYTF.

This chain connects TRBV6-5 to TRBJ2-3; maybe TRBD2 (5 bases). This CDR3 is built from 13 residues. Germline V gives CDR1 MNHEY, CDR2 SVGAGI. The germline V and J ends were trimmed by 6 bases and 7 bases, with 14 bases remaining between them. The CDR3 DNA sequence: TGTGCCAGCAGCTCCTATGGAGGTAATACGCAGTATTTT. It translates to CASSSYGGNTQYF.